The 5 T cell receptor beta chains below all came from one sample that was sequenced in a study of PD-1 blockade in mismatch repair-deficient tumors. Profiling relied on immunoSEQ multiplex PCR, and the TCRdb table lists in-frame clones only, not all of them. Found here are roughly 84,000 clones, over 70% of them singletons; the top ten hold around 2.7%. Sample: peripheral blood, taken 12 weeks after starting pembrolizumab. The source is an adult with mismatch repair-deficient cancer.

The chain carries TRBV27 and TRBJ2-2, with 7 bases that match TRBD2. With V trimmed by 3 bases and J by 6 bases, 7 bases remained unmatched. There are 15 residues in the CDR3. Germline CDR1 is MNHEY and CDR2 is SMNVEV (reference sequence). CDR3 protein: CASSLTGTNSGELFF. The CDR3, as DNA: TGTGCCAGCAGTTTGACCGGGACTAACTCCGGGGAGCTGTTTTTT.

The V call is TRBV5-1, the J call TRBJ1-1; D perhaps matches TRBD1 (6 bases). CDR3 length: 14 residues. Germline V lookup: CDR1 SGHRS, CDR2 YFSETQ. Deletions cut 5 bases from V and 5 bases from J, with 16 bases between. The DNA for the CDR3 is TGCGCCAGCAGAGACGGGGGCGCGGGAACTGAAGCTTTCTTT. Protein sequence: CASRDGGAGTEAFF. The full variable domain, rest sourced from reference TRBV5-1 and TRBJ1-1, is KAGVTQTPRYLIKTRGQQVTLSCSPISGHRSVSWYQQTPGQGLQFLFEYFSETQRNKGNFPGRFSGRQFSNSRSEMNVSTLELGDSALYLCASRDGGAGTEAFFGQGTRLTVV.

The chain links TRBV7-9 to TRBJ2-5; possible D gene TRBD2, 5 bases. Germline V CDR1 and CDR2: SEHNR, FQNEAQ (reference sequence). The CDR3 has 14 amino acids. The V end lost 0 bases, the J end lost 1 base, and 6 bases lay between the germline ends. The CDR3 nucleotides are TGTGCCAGCAGCTTAGCCCGGGGCCAAGAGACCCAGTACTTC. It yields the protein CASSLARGQETQYF.

This clone was counted a few times. The CDR3 DNA reads TGTGCCACCAATCTTGCCTACGAGCAGTACTTC. It encodes CATNLAYEQYF. The V and J genes are TRBV6-5 and TRBJ2-7; no clear D gene. The germline gives CDR1 MNHEY, CDR2 SVGAGI. V shed 10 bases and J shed 2 bases, with 9 bases lying between them. This CDR3 is 11 amino acids long.

The rearrangement links TRBV7-6 to TRBJ1-1, with D uncertain. Germline lookup yields CDR1 SGHVS and CDR2 FNYEAQ. The CDR3 has 13 amino acids. V was trimmed by 5 bases and J by 1 base, leaving 8 bases between them. CDR3 sequence (DNA): TGTGCCAGCAGCCCAACAAGGAACACTGAAGCTTTCTTT. This translates into CASSPTRNTEAFF. Filled out from reference TRBV7-6 and TRBJ1-1, the complete variable domain reads GAGVSQSPRYKVTKRGQDVALRCDPISGHVSLYWYRQALGQGPEFLTYFNYEAQQDKSGLPNDRFSAERPEGSISTLTIQRTEQRDSAMYRCASSPTRNTEAFFGQGTRLTVV.